This T cell receptor beta chain was profiled in a study of spatial heterogeneity in lung cancer. Study observations and caveats: For expanded intratumoral alpha and beta TCRs, counts tracked tumor mutation counts.

Every molecule of TCR cDNA had its own unique molecular identifier. TCRdb reprocessed the 5' RACE reads via MiXCR and lists one record per CDR3 protein. The data contain about 10,000 distinct CDR3 sequences, less than 15% of them singletons. The time point denotes: sample taken at primary tumor resection. The donors were 72 patients with non-small cell lung cancer that was early-stage and untreated. Sequencing was performed on whole RNA extracted from tumor and nontumor lung tissue, or from frozen PBMC, and the material was left unsorted. By frequency in the sample, this clonotype is medium-sized. What it recognizes is unknown. V was shortened by 5 bases and J by 4 bases, with 9 bases between the two germline ends. CDR3 length equals 12 residues.

The sequencing used lung tumor tissue, collected at surgery. The sequence derives from a male donor with early-stage non-small cell lung cancer. J is TRBJ2-7 and V is TRBV12-3 or TRBV12-4; tentatively, D is TRBD2 (5 bases). CDR3 nucleotide sequence: TGTGCCAGCAGTGCCGGGGATTACGAGCAGTACTTC. This gives the protein CASSAGDYEQYF.